This T cell receptor (beta chain) was sequenced during a study of OX40 agonist ivuxolimab in advanced cancers. Sequenced by immunoSEQ multiplex PCR; TCRdb stores in-frame clones only, minus some. The data hold 35,000 or so clones, with around 90% observed a single time. CDR1 and CDR2 from the germline V gene are SGHRS and YFSETQ. This CDR3 is built from 13 residues. Between the trimmed V and J ends, which lost 2 bases and 13 bases, there was a span of 13 bases. The sample in question was CD4+ or CD8+ T cells sorted from blood, obtained in a trial of the OX40 agonist ivuxolimab. J is TRBJ1-6 and V is TRBV5-1; D may be TRBD1 (5 bases). This receptor was obtained from an adult with an advanced solid tumor such as melanoma, head and neck, liver or kidney cancer. The CDR3 sequence is CASSFDREYPLHF. The CDR3 DNA follows: TGCGCCAGCAGCTTTGACAGAGAATATCCCCTCCACTTT.